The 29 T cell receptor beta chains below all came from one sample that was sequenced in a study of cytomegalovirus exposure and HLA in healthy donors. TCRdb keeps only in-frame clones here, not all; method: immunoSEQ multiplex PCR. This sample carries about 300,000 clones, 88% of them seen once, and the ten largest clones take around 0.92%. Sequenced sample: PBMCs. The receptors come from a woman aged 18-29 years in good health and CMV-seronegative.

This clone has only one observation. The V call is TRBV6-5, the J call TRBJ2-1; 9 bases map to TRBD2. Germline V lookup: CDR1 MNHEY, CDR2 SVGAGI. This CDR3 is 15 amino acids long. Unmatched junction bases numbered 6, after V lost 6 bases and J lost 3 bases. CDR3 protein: CASSASGIYYNEQFF. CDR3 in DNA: TGTGCCAGCAGCGCTAGCGGGATCTACTACAATGAGCAGTTCTTC.

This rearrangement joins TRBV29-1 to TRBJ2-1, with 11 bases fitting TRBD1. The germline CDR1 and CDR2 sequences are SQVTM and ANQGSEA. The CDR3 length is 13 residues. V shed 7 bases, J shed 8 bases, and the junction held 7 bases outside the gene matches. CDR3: CSARTGGFDEQFF. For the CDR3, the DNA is TGCAGCGCCAGGACAGGGGGCTTCGATGAGCAGTTCTTC.

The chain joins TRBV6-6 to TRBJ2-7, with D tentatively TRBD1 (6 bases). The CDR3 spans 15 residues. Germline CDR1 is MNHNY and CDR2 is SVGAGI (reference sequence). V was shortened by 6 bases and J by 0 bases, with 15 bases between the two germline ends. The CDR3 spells CASRGTGYASYEQYF. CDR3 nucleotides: TGTGCCAGCAGGGGTACAGGGTACGCCTCCTACGAGCAGTACTTC.

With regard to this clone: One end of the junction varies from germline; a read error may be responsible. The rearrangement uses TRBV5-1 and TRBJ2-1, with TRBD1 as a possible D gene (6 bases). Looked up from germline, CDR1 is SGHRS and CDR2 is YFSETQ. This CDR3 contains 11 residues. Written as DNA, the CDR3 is TGCGCCAGCAGCCAAGGACAAGCAGGGGTCTTC. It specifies CASSQGQAGVF.

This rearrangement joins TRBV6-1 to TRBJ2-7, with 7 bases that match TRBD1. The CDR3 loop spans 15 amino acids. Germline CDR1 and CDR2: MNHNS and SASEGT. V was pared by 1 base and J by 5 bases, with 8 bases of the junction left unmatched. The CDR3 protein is CASSEEGAPKNEQYF. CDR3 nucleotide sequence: TGTGCCAGCAGTGAAGAGGGGGCCCCCAAGAACGAGCAGTACTTC.

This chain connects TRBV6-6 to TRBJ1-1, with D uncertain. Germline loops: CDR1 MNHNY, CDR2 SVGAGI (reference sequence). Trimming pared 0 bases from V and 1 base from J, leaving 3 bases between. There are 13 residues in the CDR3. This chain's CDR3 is CASSYSANTEAFF. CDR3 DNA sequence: TGTGCCAGCAGTTACTCGGCGAACACTGAAGCTTTCTTT.

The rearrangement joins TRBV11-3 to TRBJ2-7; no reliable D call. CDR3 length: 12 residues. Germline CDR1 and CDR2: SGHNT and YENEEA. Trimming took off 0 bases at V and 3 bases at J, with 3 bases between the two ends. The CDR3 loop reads CASSLDNYEQYF. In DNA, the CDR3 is TGTGCCAGCAGCTTAGATAACTACGAGCAGTACTTC.

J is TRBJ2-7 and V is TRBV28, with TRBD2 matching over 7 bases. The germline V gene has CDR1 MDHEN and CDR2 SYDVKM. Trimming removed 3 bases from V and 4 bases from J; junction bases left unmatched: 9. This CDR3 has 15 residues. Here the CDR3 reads CASSLMGGGRYEQYF. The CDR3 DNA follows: TGTGCCAGCAGTTTGATGGGCGGGGGAAGGTACGAGCAGTACTTC.

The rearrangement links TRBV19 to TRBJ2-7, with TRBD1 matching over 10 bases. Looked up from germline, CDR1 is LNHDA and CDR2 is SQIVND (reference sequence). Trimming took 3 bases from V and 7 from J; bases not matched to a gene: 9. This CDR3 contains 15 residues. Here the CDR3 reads CASSIPPGQGTEQYF. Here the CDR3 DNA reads TGTGCCAGTAGTATCCCCCCGGGACAGGGGACTGAGCAGTACTTC.

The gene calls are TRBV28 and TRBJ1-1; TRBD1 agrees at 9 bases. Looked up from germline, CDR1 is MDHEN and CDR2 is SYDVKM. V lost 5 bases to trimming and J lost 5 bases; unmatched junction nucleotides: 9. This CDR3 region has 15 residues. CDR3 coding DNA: TGTGCCAGCAGTACCACAGGGGGCGGCGGAACTGAAGCTTTCTTT. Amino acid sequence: CASSTTGGGGTEAFF.

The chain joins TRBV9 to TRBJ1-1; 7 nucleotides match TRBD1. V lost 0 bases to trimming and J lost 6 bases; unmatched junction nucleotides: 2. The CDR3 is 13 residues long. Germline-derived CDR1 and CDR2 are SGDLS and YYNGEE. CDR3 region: CASSVGQGSEAFF. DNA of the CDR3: TGTGCCAGCAGCGTAGGACAGGGATCTGAAGCTTTCTTT.

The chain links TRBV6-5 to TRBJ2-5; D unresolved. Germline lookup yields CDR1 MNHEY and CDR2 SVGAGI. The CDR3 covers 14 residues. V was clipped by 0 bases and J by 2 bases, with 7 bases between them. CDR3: CASSYSRGQETQYF. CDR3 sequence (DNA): TGTGCCAGCAGTTACTCGAGAGGACAAGAGACCCAGTACTTC.

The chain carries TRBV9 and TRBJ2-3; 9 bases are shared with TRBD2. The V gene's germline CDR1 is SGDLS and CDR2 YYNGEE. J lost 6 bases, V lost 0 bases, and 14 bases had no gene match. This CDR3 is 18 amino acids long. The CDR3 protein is CASSVAMGAGGQRDTQYF. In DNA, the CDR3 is TGTGCCAGCAGCGTAGCGATGGGCGCGGGAGGGCAACGGGATACGCAGTATTTT.

Written as DNA, the CDR3 is TGTGCCAGCAGTACGACCAACAGGGGCACTGAAGCTTTCTTT. It translates to CASSTTNRGTEAFF. The V gene is TRBV2, the J gene TRBJ1-1; TRBD1 agrees at 7 bases. CDR3 length: 14 residues. The germline CDR1 and CDR2 sequences are SNHLY and FYNNEI. V lost 5 bases and J lost 4; bases outside the gene matches: 7.

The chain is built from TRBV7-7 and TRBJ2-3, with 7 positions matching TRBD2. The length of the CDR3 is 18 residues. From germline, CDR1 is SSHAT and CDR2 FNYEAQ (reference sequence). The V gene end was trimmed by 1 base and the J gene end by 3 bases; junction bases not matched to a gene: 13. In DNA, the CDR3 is TGTGCCAGCAGCTTAGGGAAGCGGGGAAAGCCGGGAACAGATACGCAGTATTTT. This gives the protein CASSLGKRGKPGTDTQYF.

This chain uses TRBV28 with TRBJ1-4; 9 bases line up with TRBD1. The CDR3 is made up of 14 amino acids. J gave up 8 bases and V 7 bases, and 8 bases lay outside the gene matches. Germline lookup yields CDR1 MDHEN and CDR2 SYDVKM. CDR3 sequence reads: CASKVQGAGEKLFF. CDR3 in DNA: TGTGCCAGCAAGGTACAGGGGGCTGGGGAAAAACTGTTTTTT.

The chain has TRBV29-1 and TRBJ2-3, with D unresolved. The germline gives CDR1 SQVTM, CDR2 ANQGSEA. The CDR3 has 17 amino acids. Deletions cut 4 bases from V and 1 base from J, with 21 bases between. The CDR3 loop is CSVASLAARKRTDTQYF. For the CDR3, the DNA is TGCAGCGTTGCAAGTCTTGCGGCTCGAAAGCGCACAGATACGCAGTATTTT.

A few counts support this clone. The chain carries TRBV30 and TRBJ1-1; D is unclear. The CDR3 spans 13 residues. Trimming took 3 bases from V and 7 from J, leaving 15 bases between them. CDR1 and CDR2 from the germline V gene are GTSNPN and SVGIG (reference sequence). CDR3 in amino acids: CAWSVRLMIEAFF. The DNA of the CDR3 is TGTGCCTGGAGCGTCCGACTGATGATTGAAGCTTTCTTT.

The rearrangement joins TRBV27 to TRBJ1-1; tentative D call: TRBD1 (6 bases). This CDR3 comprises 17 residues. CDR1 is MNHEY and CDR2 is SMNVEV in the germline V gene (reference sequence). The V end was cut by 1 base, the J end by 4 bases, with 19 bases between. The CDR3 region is CASSLFRERQVGTEAFF. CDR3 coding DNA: TGTGCCAGCAGTTTATTTCGAGAAAGACAGGTGGGCACTGAAGCTTTCTTT.

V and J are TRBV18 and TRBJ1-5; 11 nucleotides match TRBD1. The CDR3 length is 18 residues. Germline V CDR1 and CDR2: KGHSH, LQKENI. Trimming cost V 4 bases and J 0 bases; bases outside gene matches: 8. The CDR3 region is CASSQGQGDLFSNQPQHF. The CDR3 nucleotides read TGTGCCAGCTCACAGGGACAGGGGGACCTCTTTAGCAATCAGCCCCAGCATTTT.

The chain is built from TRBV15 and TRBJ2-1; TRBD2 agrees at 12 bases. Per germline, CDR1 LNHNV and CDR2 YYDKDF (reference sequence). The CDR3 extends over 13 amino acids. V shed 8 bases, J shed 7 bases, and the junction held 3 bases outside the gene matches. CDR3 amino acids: CATRTSGTNEQFF. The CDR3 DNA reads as TGTGCCACCCGGACTAGCGGGACTAATGAGCAGTTCTTC.

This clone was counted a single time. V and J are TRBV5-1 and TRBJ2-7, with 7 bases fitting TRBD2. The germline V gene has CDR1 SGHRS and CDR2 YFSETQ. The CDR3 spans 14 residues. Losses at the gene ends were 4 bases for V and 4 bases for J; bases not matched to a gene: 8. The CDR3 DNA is TGCGCCAGCAGCAAAGAGACTAGCCTTTACGAGCAGTACTTC. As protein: CASSKETSLYEQYF.

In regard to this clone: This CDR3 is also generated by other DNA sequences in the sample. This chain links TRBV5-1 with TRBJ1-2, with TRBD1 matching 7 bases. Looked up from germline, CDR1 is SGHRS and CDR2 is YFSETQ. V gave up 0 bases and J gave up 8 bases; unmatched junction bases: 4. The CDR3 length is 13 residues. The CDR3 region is CASSLGQGVGYTF. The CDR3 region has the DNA TGCGCCAGCAGCTTGGGACAGGGTGTGGGCTACACCTTC.

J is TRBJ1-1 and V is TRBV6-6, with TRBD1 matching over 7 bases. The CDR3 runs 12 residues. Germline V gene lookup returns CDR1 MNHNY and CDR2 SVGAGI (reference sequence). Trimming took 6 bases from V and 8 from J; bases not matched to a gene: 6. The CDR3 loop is CASSKTQGEAFF. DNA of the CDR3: TGTGCCAGCAGCAAAACACAGGGGGAAGCTTTCTTT.

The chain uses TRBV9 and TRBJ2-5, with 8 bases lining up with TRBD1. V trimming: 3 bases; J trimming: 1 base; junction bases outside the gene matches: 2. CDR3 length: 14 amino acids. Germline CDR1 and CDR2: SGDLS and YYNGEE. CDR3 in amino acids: CASSADRGQETQYF. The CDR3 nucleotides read TGTGCCAGCAGCGCAGACAGGGGCCAAGAGACCCAGTACTTC.

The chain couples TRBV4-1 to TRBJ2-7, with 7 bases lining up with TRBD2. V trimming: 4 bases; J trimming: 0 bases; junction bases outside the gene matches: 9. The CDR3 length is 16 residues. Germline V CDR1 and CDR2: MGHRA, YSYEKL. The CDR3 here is CASSRLAVYSSYEQYF. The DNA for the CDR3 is TGCGCCAGCAGCCGTCTAGCGGTATATAGCTCCTACGAGCAGTACTTC.

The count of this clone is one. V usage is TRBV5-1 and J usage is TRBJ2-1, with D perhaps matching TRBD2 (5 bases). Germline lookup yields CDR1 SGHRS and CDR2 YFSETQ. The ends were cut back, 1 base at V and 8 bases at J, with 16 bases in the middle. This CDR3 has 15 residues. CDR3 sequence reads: CASSLILGALDEQFF. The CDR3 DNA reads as TGCGCCAGCAGCTTGATATTGGGAGCGCTGGATGAGCAGTTCTTC.

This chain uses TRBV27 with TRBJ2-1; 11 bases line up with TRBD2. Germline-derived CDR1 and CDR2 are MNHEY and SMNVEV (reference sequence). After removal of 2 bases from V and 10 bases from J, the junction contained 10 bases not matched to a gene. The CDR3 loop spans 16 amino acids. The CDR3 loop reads CASSLGGSGRAGEQFF. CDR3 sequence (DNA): TGTGCCAGCAGTTTAGGGGGTAGCGGGAGGGCAGGGGAGCAGTTCTTC.

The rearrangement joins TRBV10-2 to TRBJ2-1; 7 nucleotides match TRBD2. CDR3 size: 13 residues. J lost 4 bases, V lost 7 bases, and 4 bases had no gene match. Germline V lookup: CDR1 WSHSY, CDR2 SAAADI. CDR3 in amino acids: CASMGGWYNEQFF. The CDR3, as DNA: TGCGCCAGCATGGGGGGGTGGTACAATGAGCAGTTCTTC.